The present T cell receptor beta chain was sequenced within a study of cytomegalovirus exposure and HLA in healthy donors. The study's findings and limits: The majority of TCR sequences were rare, yet some public TCRs appeared in many donors. Diagnosis of cytomegalovirus status made by the classifier reportedly showed high specificity and sensitivity. In vitro data verified a few CMV-associated chains as specific for CMV antigens.

The CDR3 is 15 residues long. Trimming took off 3 bases at V and 1 base at J, with 13 bases between the two ends. Germline V gene data show CDR1 as MNHNS and CDR2 as SASEGT. TCRdb keeps only in-frame clones here, not all; method: immunoSEQ multiplex PCR. The sample holds 130,000 or so clones, about 88% seen once. From the roughly 110-subject validation cohort, which was separate from the approximately 700-subject first cohort, the donors were drawn. This clone was found a few times. Its target is unknown. The chain uses TRBV6-1 and TRBJ2-7, with D possibly being TRBD1 (6 bases). The sequenced material came from PBMCs. The receptor was isolated from a woman in her late teens or twenties in good health and CMV-seropositive. CDR3 region: CASSESQGFSYEQYF. The DNA of the CDR3 is TGTGCCAGCAGTGAGTCACAGGGATTTTCCTACGAGCAGTACTTC.